This entry is about one T cell receptor beta chain. Antigen unknown. These data come from a study of monozygotic twins with inflammatory bowel disease. Study-level points and caveats: The data did not back a single strong IBD-associated clonotype or signal.

Template switching incorporated UMIs with a 6-nucleotide sample barcode. After re-calling the 5' RACE reads, TCRdb lists one entry per CDR3 protein, DNA absent. Found here are some 400,000 distinct CDR3 sequences; the top ten clones hold 2% to 2.5%. Blood samples measuring less than 3 ml were taken per donor. Whole blood supplied total RNA, and T cells were not sorted. This CDR3 region has 15 residues. The germline gives CDR1 SGHTA, CDR2 FQGNSA. Sequenced: blood. The chain combines TRBV7-2 with TRBJ2-1; TCRdb calls TRBD1, which cannot be checked without DNA. The source of this sequence is a human donor with ulcerative colitis or Crohn's disease, or a healthy co-twin of an affected twin (not recorded which). This CDR3 is CASRHQRDRDNEQFF.